The entry that follows covers one TCR beta chain sequence. What antigen it recognizes has not been identified. It has no much larger one-base neighbor in the sample; base qualities were not kept. The CDR3 sequence holds 11 residues, the cysteine and phenylalanine included. Left in the record is the CDR3 DNA by itself, 33 bases read in frame from the first base. Cut back by 4 bases and 3 bases, the V and J ends lie 6 bases apart. Looking up the germline V gene (reference sequence) yields CDR1 DFQATT and CDR2 SNEGSKA. The sample comes from a study of T-cell memory formation after mild COVID-19 (dated by TCRdb to the early 2020s). The study in broad terms: TCR sequence clusters from the two donors were found to be largely donor specific. In a couple of donors, T-cell clones that expanded and contracted after mild COVID-19 were tracked by sequencing TCRalpha and TCRbeta repertoires over time. The cohort was made up of two young adult volunteers, one female and one male, who were previously healthy. Broad study findings and their caveats: Only a couple of mild cases were covered in the study, and larger cohorts including severe cases with pre-infection samples were considered necessary. Some responding clones were detected in pre-infection memory, suggesting pre-existing cross-reactive memory T cells joined the SARS-CoV-2 response. From day 15 to 85, contracting clones showed balanced CD4/CD8 phenotypes, whereas a second wave of clones that expanded from day 15 to 37 leaned towards CD4+. SARS-CoV-2 specificity was not confirmed for the second-wave clones peaking on day 37. Contracting CD4+ clones appeared mostly in the CM and EM memory subsets, whereas CD8+ clones were enriched in EMRA.

The sequencing machine was an Illumina NovaSeq 6000. Using 5'RACE with constant-segment primers, TCRalpha and TCRbeta cDNA libraries were constructed, with sample barcodes and unique molecular identifiers added in the process. RNA was extracted from every sample with Trizol reagent. The libraries were amplified in two PCR steps, and the second step added a second sample barcode and Illumina TruSeq adapters. The libraries were sequenced on an Illumina NovaSeq using 2 x 150 bp paired-end reads. Per the original workflow: Reads were demultiplexed and collapsed into UMI-guided consensus sequences with migec v1.2.7. Using mixcr v2.1.11, the UMI consensuses were aligned to TRA and TRB V and J templates and assembled into clonotypes. A clonotype was counted as expanded or contracted only if both edgeR and NoisET called the change significant, with noise models trained on biological replicates. For edgeR calls, the thresholds were a false discovery rate-adjusted p below 0.01 and a log2 fold-change of 1. PCA with hierarchical clustering of max-normalized trajectories of the 1000 most abundant clonotypes was used as exploratory dynamics analysis. Separately sequenced CD4+ and CD8+ repertoires were used to assign a CD4 or CD8 phenotype to each responding clone. Starting from the raw public reads, TCRdb applied fastp trimming at Q25, assembled clones with MiXCR and retained in-frame beta chains. Each CDR3 protein appears once, grouped with its most common genes and DNA. These V and J calls rely on TCRdb rather than the paper's analysis. The sample table shows approximately 400,000 distinct CDR3 sequences, and under 20% are seen once. Around a fifth of the sample goes to the ten largest clones.

Ficoll-Paque density gradient centrifugation was the method used to isolate PBMCs. The TCR originated in a man aged 18 to 29 who had mild COVID-19 (a few samples of this study predate the infection). The sample titles of this study are shuffled in the database, so cell type and time point are left out; the donor was told from shared clones. The V and J genes are TRBV20-1 and TRBJ1-1, with no reliable assignment of the D segment. Sequenced input: PBMCs or a T cell subset sorted from them (not recorded which). This receptor has the CDR3 CSANSDTEAFF. The DNA reads as follows: TGCAGTGCTAATTCCGACACTGAAGCTTTCTTT.